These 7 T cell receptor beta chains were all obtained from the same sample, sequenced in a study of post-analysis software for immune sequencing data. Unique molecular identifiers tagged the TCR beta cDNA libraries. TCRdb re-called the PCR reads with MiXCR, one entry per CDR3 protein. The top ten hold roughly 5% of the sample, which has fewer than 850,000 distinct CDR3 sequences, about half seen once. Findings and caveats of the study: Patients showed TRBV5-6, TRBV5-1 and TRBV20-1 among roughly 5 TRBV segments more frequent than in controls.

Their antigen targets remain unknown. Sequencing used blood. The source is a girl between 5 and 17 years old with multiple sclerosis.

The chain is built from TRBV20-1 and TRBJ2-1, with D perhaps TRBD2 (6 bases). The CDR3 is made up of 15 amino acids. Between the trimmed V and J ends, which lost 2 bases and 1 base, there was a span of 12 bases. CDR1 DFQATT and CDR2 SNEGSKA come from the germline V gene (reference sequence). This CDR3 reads CSARRRDFSYNEQFF. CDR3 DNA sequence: TGCAGTGCTAGACGCCGGGACTTTTCCTACAATGAGCAGTTCTTC.

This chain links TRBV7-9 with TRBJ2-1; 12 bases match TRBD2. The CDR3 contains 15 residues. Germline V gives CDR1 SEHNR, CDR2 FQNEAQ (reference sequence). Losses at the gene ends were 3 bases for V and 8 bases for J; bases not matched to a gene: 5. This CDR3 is CASSFGLAGTDEQFF. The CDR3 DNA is TGTGCCAGCAGCTTCGGACTAGCGGGAACGGATGAGCAGTTCTTC.

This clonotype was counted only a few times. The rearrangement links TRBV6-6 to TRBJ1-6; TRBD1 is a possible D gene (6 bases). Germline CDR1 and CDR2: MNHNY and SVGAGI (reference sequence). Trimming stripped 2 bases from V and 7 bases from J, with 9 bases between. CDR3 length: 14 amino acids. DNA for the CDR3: TGTGCCAGCAGTTACCGACAGGAAAATTCACCCCTCCACTTT. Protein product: CASSYRQENSPLHF.

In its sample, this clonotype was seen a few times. The CDR3 bases are TGTGCCAGCGTAGACGAGAGACAAGAGACCCAGTACTTC. It codes for CASVDERQETQYF. The V call is TRBV6-5, the J call TRBJ2-5, with no clear D. This CDR3 has 13 residues. Trimming took 8 bases from V and 2 from J, leaving 12 bases between them. Germline CDR1 and CDR2: MNHEY and SVGAGI.

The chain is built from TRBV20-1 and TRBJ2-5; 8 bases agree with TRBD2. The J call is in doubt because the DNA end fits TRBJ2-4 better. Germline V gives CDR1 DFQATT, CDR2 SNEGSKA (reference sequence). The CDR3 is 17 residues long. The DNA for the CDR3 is TGCAGTGCTCCACGGGGGGGCGGGGTAAAATACGAAAACATTCAGTACTTC. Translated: CSAPRGGGVKYENIQYF.

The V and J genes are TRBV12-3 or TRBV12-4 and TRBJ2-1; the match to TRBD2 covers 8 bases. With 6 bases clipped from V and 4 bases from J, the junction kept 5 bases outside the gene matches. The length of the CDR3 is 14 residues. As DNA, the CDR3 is TGTGCCAGCAGCGAAGGGACTAGGTACAATGAGCAGTTCTTC. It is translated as CASSEGTRYNEQFF.

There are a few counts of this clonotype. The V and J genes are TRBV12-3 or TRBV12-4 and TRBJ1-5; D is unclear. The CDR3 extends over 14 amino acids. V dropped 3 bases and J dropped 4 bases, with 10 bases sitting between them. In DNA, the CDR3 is TGTGCCAGCAGTTTTACCCGTGCTAATCAGCCCCAGCATTTT. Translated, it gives CASSFTRANQPQHF.